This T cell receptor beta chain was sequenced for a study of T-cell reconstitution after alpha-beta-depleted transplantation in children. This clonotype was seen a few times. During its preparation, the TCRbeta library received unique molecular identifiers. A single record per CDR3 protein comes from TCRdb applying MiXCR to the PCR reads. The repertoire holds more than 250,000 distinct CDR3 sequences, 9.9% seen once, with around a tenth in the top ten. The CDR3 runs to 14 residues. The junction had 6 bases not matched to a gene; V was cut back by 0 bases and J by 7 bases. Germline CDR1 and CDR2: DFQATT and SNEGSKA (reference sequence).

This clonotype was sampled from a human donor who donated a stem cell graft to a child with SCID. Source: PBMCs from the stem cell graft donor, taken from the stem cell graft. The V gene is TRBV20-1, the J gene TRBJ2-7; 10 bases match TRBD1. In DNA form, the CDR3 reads TGCAGTGCTAGAGAGGACAGGGGGAACTGGGAGCAGTACTTC. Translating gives CSAREDRGNWEQYF.